The entry below describes one T cell receptor (beta chain). Its antigen is still unknown. Measured with immunoSEQ multiplex PCR; TCRdb has only the in-frame clones, and not every one. The table records around 30,000 clones, roughly 90% of them present only once. This record belongs to a study of T cells after posttransplantation cyclophosphamide. Whole-study findings and limits: Later blood repertoires were often dominated by clones from the donor CD8+ memory compartment. Blood and skin or GI T cell repertoires showed limited TRB overlap.

Germline V gene sequence: CDR1 MDHEN, CDR2 SYDVKM. Deletions cut 6 bases from V and 0 bases from J, with 9 bases between. The CDR3 loop spans 15 amino acids. This chain connects TRBV28 to TRBJ1-6; the D gene is possibly TRBD1 (6 bases). The TCR was taken from a woman in her thirties or forties with a blood cancer, CMV-positive, and with a related stem cell donor. Input material: PBMCs. CDR3 loop: CASRGDNSYNSPLHF. CDR3 in DNA: TGTGCCAGCAGAGGGGACAACTCCTATAATTCACCCCTCCACTTT.